The 20 T cell receptor beta chains below come from one sample, sequenced in a study of T cell repertoires in cytomegalovirus infection. Antigen specificity for these receptors is unknown. TCRdb reprocessed the reads via MiXCR and lists one record per CDR3 protein. The sample yields 550,000 to 850,000 distinct CDR3 sequences, roughly 36% seen once. The specimen comprised cultured PBMCs, sampled from culture after CMV antigen stimulation. Every receptor here comes from a human donor in good health (CMV status not recorded). Some clones in this sample may be carry-over from other donors' samples.

This clonotype turned up a few times. In DNA form, the CDR3 reads TGTGCCAGCAGTAGGACAGGTGGTCGGGCTGAAGCTTTCTTT. It is translated as CASSRTGGRAEAFF. The chain links TRBV6-6 to TRBJ1-1, with TRBD1 identical over 7 bases. The CDR3 extends over 14 amino acids. V lost 5 bases and J lost 6; bases outside the gene matches: 9. Germline V CDR1 and CDR2: MNHNY, SVGAGI (reference sequence).

The rearrangement uses TRBV5-4 and TRBJ2-5; D is uncertain. Germline values: CDR1 SGHNT, CDR2 YYREEE (reference sequence). The CDR3 is 13 residues long. V was pared by 0 bases and J by 5 bases, with 8 bases between. In DNA, the CDR3 is TGTGCCAGCAGCTTGGAGGCGTGGGAGACCCAGTACTTC. Protein product: CASSLEAWETQYF.

This clonotype was picked up many times. The chain uses TRBV7-2 and TRBJ2-2, with a weak D call TRBD2 (5 bases). There are 14 residues in the CDR3. CDR1 SGHTA and CDR2 FQGNSA come from the germline V gene. V was shortened by 2 bases and J by 6 bases, with 10 bases between the two germline ends. The CDR3 DNA is TGTGCCAGCAGCTTAAGGAGGAGCGCCGGGGAGCTGTTTTTT. Encoded protein: CASSLRRSAGELFF.

This clonotype came up a few times. The chain couples TRBV6-5 to TRBJ1-2; D unresolved. CDR3 length: 13 residues. Germline CDR1 reads MNHEY; CDR2 reads SVGAGI. Trimming took off 2 bases at V and 3 bases at J, with 7 bases between the two ends. The CDR3 loop is CASSYVGDYGYTF. For the CDR3, the DNA is TGTGCCAGCAGTTACGTCGGGGACTATGGCTACACCTTC.

This clonotype was detected once. The V gene is TRBV19, the J gene TRBJ1-5; D gene ambiguous. The germline V and J ends were trimmed by 2 bases and 6 bases, with 17 bases remaining between them. The CDR3 loop spans 16 amino acids. Germline V gives CDR1 LNHDA, CDR2 SQIVND (reference sequence). The CDR3 DNA is TGTGCCAGTAGTATAAGCCCCGTGGGAGGAGGTCAGCCCCAGCATTTT. This gives the protein CASSISPVGGGQPQHF.

The chain has TRBV6-1 and TRBJ2-5; weak D call: TRBD2 (5 bases). The V gene lost 3 bases and the J gene lost 4 bases, with 6 bases spanning the gap. CDR1 and CDR2 (germline): MNHNS, SASEGT. The CDR3 has 12 residues. The CDR3 DNA reads as TGTGCCAGCAGTGACGAGGGAGAGACCCAGTACTTC. Its protein is CASSDEGETQYF.

Of note for this clonotype: A much larger clone differs by one base, so this may be a read error. The chain combines TRBV7-2 with TRBJ1-2; D is undetermined. Germline-derived CDR1 and CDR2 are SGHTA and FQGNSA. There are 17 residues in the CDR3. Here the CDR3 reads CASSKKNTDYYNYGYNF. Here the CDR3 DNA reads TGTGCCAGCAGTAAGAAAAACACGGACTACTACAACTATGGCTACAACTTC.

This chain links TRBV20-1 with TRBJ1-4; D possibly corresponds to TRBD1 (5 bases). Germline CDR1 and CDR2: DFQATT and SNEGSKA (reference sequence). This CDR3 comprises 15 residues. The V gene lost 7 bases and the J gene lost 3 bases, with 18 bases spanning the gap. CDR3 protein: CSVSDGTVANEKLFF. The CDR3 DNA is TGCAGTGTTTCGGACGGGACGGTGGCTAATGAAAAACTGTTTTTT.

V and J are TRBV19 and TRBJ2-3; 11 bases fit TRBD2. CDR3 length equals 15 residues. Per germline, CDR1 LNHDA and CDR2 SQIVND (reference sequence). V shed 7 bases and J 4 bases; nucleotides not matched to a gene: 7. The CDR3 sequence is CASTLLAGVPDTQYF. The DNA for the CDR3 is TGTGCCAGTACCCTACTAGCGGGAGTCCCAGATACGCAGTATTTT.

The chain carries TRBV11-2 and TRBJ2-1; D possibly corresponds to TRBD1 (6 bases). Germline CDR1 and CDR2: SGHAT and FQNNGV. The CDR3 has 17 residues. With 1 base removed from V and 3 bases from J, the gap between germline ends came to 16 bases. The CDR3 spells CASSLGYRAPLYNEQFF. CDR3 in DNA: TGTGCCAGCAGCTTAGGCTACAGGGCCCCCCTCTACAATGAGCAGTTCTTC.

This clonotype appeared a few times. The rearrangement joins TRBV6-1 to TRBJ1-1, with TRBD1 identical over 7 bases. This CDR3 spans 15 amino acids. In germline, CDR1 is MNHNS, CDR2 SASEGT. V was pared by 3 bases and J by 1 base, with 5 bases of the junction left unmatched. The CDR3 protein is CASSELGQQNTEAFF. DNA of the CDR3: TGTGCCAGCAGTGAGTTGGGACAGCAGAACACTGAAGCTTTCTTT.

This clonotype was counted between two and nine times. The J gene is TRBJ2-7, the V gene TRBV7-9; D remains unclear. Germline V gives CDR1 SEHNR, CDR2 FQNEAQ (reference sequence). With 8 bases removed from V and 5 bases from J, the gap between germline ends came to 13 bases. This CDR3 is built from 12 residues. The DNA of the CDR3 is TGTGCCAGCGTGGGCGCCGGAGACGAGCAGTACTTC. Translation gives CASVGAGDEQYF.

This clonotype came up many times. The CDR3 sequence is CASSLSRDEQYF. CDR3 bases: TGTGCCAGCAGCTTATCCCGAGACGAGCAGTACTTC. The rearrangement joins TRBV7-2 to TRBJ2-7; D remains unclear. The CDR3 covers 12 residues. The ends were cut back, 2 bases at V and 5 bases at J, with 7 bases in the middle. Germline V gives CDR1 SGHTA, CDR2 FQGNSA.

V and J are TRBV7-8 and TRBJ2-3; 7 positions agree with TRBD2. The V gene end was trimmed by 7 bases and the J gene end by 0 bases; junction bases not matched to a gene: 10. Germline CDR1 SGHVS, CDR2 FQNEAQ. The CDR3 length is 16 residues. The CDR3 DNA sequence: TGTGCCAGCATGCCTTTGGGGGGGACTAGCACAGATACGCAGTATTTT. This codes for CASMPLGGTSTDTQYF.

This clonotype was observed a few times. The rearrangement links TRBV5-1 to TRBJ2-2, with D perhaps TRBD2 (5 bases). CDR3 length equals 13 residues. Trimming pared 4 bases from V and 3 bases from J, leaving 7 bases between. In germline, CDR1 is SGHRS, CDR2 YFSETQ. The DNA for the CDR3 is TGCGCCAGCAGCCGGGATGACACCGGGGAGCTGTTTTTT. Protein product: CASSRDDTGELFF.

This clonotype was seen more than once but under ten times. The DNA for the CDR3 is TGTGCCAGCAGCGCCGGACTAGCGGGCGCAGCCTACGAGCAGTACTTC. This gives the protein CASSAGLAGAAYEQYF. V gene TRBV7-2 combines with J gene TRBJ2-7; the match to TRBD2 covers 11 bases. The J segment lost 2 bases and the V segment lost 5 bases, leaving 8 bases of the junction unmatched. CDR1 and CDR2 (germline): SGHTA, FQGNSA. This CDR3 comprises 16 residues.

This clonotype was seen a few times. The chain combines TRBV5-1 with TRBJ2-7; 9 nucleotides line up with TRBD1. Per the germline V gene, CDR1 is SGHRS and CDR2 is YFSETQ. The CDR3 is 14 amino acids. The V gene end was trimmed by 3 bases and the J gene end by 6 bases; junction bases not matched to a gene: 7. Here the CDR3 DNA reads TGCGCCAGCAGCTCTGGGACAGGGAACACCGAGCAGTACTTC. It yields the protein CASSSGTGNTEQYF.

This clonotype showed up just a few times. The V and J genes are TRBV11-2 and TRBJ2-7; perhaps D is TRBD1 or TRBD2 (6 bases each). Germline CDR1 SGHAT, CDR2 FQNNGV. This CDR3 has 16 amino acids. Trimming removed 3 bases from V and 4 bases from J, with 19 bases in between. CDR3: CASSLSFSGGFYEQYF. The CDR3 nucleotides read TGTGCCAGCAGCTTGAGTTTCTCCGGGGGCTTTTACGAGCAGTACTTC.

V and J are TRBV11-2 and TRBJ2-3; maybe TRBD2 (5 bases). With 6 bases removed from V and 1 base from J, the gap between germline ends came to 11 bases. The CDR3 has 14 residues. Germline V gives CDR1 SGHAT, CDR2 FQNNGV. This CDR3 reads CASRNYGGTDTQYF. The CDR3 DNA reads as TGTGCCAGCAGGAATTACGGGGGCACAGATACGCAGTATTTT.

V and J are TRBV7-2 and TRBJ1-6; D perhaps matches TRBD1 (6 bases). CDR3 length equals 15 residues. V was trimmed by 4 bases and J by 2 bases, leaving 9 bases between them. Germline loops: CDR1 SGHTA, CDR2 FQGNSA. Here the CDR3 reads CASSSRDTYNSPLHF. CDR3 nucleotide sequence: TGTGCCAGCAGCTCCCGGGACACCTATAATTCACCCCTCCACTTT.